These T cell receptor beta chains were read from a single sample in a study of patients and donors after allogeneic stem cell transplantation. TCRdb called the RT-PCR reads again in MiXCR, with one record for every CDR3 protein. The sample lists over 150,000 distinct CDR3 sequences, 41% seen once, with 33% in the top ten. Sequenced material: blood, either unsorted or a sorted T cell fraction (not recorded which). Receptors were obtained from a human donor who was either an allogeneic HSCT recipient or a stem cell or donor lymphocyte infusion donor (not recorded which). It is not recorded whose cells these are; they may come from a transplant donor. Both conserved end residues are part of each CDR3. Clone size is given for some rows only: seen once, a few or many times, or a class if the clone is expanded.

TRBJ1-2 TRBV6-6 few CASQGTIPGYTF
TRBJ1-1 TRBV12-3/TRBV12-4 few CASSFGSMNTEAFF
TRBJ1-2 TRBV6-1 . CARHRYNYGYTF
TRBJ1-5 TRBV21-1 . CARIQGANQPQHF
TRBJ2-1 TRBV7-8 few CASSLLGLSLPSDQFF
TRBJ1-1 TRBV29-1 . CSVEVFRDMNTEAFF
TRBJ2-7 TRBV5-6 . CASSYGTYEQYF
TRBJ2-1 TRBV14 . CASSRRENEQFF
TRBJ2-7 TRBV29-1 . CSVEDPSVGIHEQYF
TRBJ2-1 TRBV9 . CASSVAVHSPVEEQFF
TRBJ1-1 TRBV27 few CASSPGAPEAFF
TRBJ1-6 TRBV6-6 . CASSYTRSGGNSPLHF
TRBJ2-1 TRBV25-1 . CASSERTSGIYEQFF
TRBJ2-6 TRBV7-9 . CATRPQMISGANVLTF
TRBJ1-1 TRBV12-3/TRBV12-4 many CASSLTGNTEAFF
TRBJ2-1 TRBV11-2 few CASSRGVDSYNEQFF
TRBJ2-7 TRBV7-9 few CASSFRDRDSHEQYF
TRBJ2-5 TRBV7-9 once CASSLVRAGGIQETQYF
TRBJ1-2 TRBV20-1 . CSATGGTNYGYTF
TRBJ1-1 TRBV7-9 . CASRPSTPGQGVNTEAFF
TRBJ2-5 TRBV6-5 few CASSSPVGLAGRGQETQYF
TRBJ2-5 TRBV9 . CASSQDGGETQYF
TRBJ1-1 TRBV27 many CASSLAGLGRNTEAFF
TRBJ2-1 TRBV12-3/TRBV12-4 few CASSWLDGGYNEQFF
TRBJ2-1 TRBV12-3/TRBV12-4 . CASSARGNPYNEQFF
TRBJ1-2 TRBV12-3/TRBV12-4 . CASSSTRQASWGYTF
TRBJ1-2 TRBV12-3/TRBV12-4 . CASSLAWDGIRYGYTF
TRBJ1-1 TRBV29-1 . CSAPGVGTHHTEAFF
TRBJ2-3 TRBV27 few CASSSPGTGVTDTQYF